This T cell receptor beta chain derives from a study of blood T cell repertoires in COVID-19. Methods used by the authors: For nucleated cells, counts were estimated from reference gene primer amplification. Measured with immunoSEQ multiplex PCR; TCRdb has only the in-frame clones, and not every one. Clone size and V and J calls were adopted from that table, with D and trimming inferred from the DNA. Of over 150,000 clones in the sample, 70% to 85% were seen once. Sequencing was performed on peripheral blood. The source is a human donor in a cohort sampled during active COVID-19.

CDR3 bases: TGTGCCACCAGCAGAGTTGGGACAGGGCCCCTTCAGCCCCAGCATTTT. It translates to CATSRVGTGPLQPQHF. The chain combines TRBV15 with TRBJ1-5, with 9 bases aligning to TRBD1. The CDR3 runs 16 residues. J was trimmed by 6 bases and V by 1 base; bases with no gene match: 7. Germline loops: CDR1 LNHNV, CDR2 YYDKDF (reference sequence).